This is a list of T cell receptor beta chains from one sample in a study of blood T cells in healthy people across ages. A single record per CDR3 protein comes from TCRdb applying MiXCR to the 5' RACE reads. The sample lists about 700,000 distinct CDR3 sequences; roughly 32% were seen once. The material sequenced was blood. These receptor sequences come from a woman of 80 years or more in good health. Each CDR3 is given with its conserved first and last residue. Fields, in order: V gene, CDR3 length, D gene, clone size, J gene, CDR3 DNA, CDR3 protein. D genes are given only for firm matches. For some rows the clone size is stated as once, few or many, or as a class when expanded; others skip it.

TRBV20-1,14,NA,NA,TRBJ2-2,TGCAGTGCTACCCCGACAGTAAGCACCGGGGAGCTGTTTTTT,CSATPTVSTGELFF
TRBV30,16,NA,NA,TRBJ2-5,TGTGCCTGGAGTGTTGGGGGGGGGCCTTCGCGAGAGACCCAGTACTTC,CAWSVGGGPSRETQYF
TRBV7-6,13,NA,NA,TRBJ1-2,TGTGCCAGCAGCTTAGATCAAACCTCAGGCTACACCTTC,CASSLDQTSGYTF
TRBV12-3/TRBV12-4,16,TRBD2,many,TRBJ2-1,TGTGCCAGCAGTTTCCGCGGGGGGGCAGCCTACAATGAGCAGTTCTTC,CASSFRGGAAYNEQFF
TRBV5-1,15,TRBD1,many,TRBJ2-7,TGCGCCAGCAGCTTGTCCCCGGGACAGCTCAACGAGCAGTACTTC,CASSLSPGQLNEQYF
TRBV7-2,14,NA,many,TRBJ1-6,TGTGCCAGCAGCTTAGGCAACTATAATTCACCCCTCCACTTT,CASSLGNYNSPLHF
TRBV7-9,12,NA,many,TRBJ2-1,TGTGCCAGCAGCTTGCGAGGGGGGGGCCTGTTCTTC,CASSLRGGGLFF
TRBV30,14,NA,few,TRBJ1-1,TGTGCCTGGAGTGTACAAGAGATGAACACTGAAGCTTTCTTT,CAWSVQEMNTEAFF
TRBV20-1,15,TRBD2,few,TRBJ2-3,TGCAGTGCTAGAGGGACTAGCGGGGGGCCCGATACGCAGTATTTT,CSARGTSGGPDTQYF
TRBV20-1,14,NA,many,TRBJ2-7,TGCAGTGCTAGAGATCAGCGAGGATCCTACGAGCAGTACTTC,CSARDQRGSYEQYF
TRBV9,16,TRBD2,NA,TRBJ2-2,TGTGCCAGCAGCTCCATAGCGGGGCCGATCACCGGGGAGCTGTTTTTT,CASSSIAGPITGELFF
TRBV5-6,16,NA,many,TRBJ2-5,TGTGCCAGCAGCTTGACGCCCATACAGTACCAAGAGACCCAGTACTTC,CASSLTPIQYQETQYF
TRBV5-1,14,TRBD1,many,TRBJ2-7,TGCGCCAGCGGGACCGGGACAGGGCGCTACGAGCAGTACTTC,CASGTGTGRYEQYF
TRBV7-9,16,NA,NA,TRBJ1-5,TGTGCCAGCAGCCCCGCCGGCAGGGGTCTTCTTCAGCCCCAGCATTTT,CASSPAGRGLLQPQHF
TRBV28,14,TRBD1,once,TRBJ1-1,TGTGCCAGCAGTTCATCCGACAGGGACACCGAAGCTTTCTTT,CASSSSDRDTEAFF
TRBV4-3,15,TRBD1,few,TRBJ1-2,TGCGCCAGCAGCCAAGATTGGGGGGACAGCTATGGCTACACCTTC,CASSQDWGDSYGYTF
TRBV21-1,16,NA,few,TRBJ2-5,TGTGCCAGCAGCCAAGGGACAAGGGGCCACAGGAAGACCCAGTACTTC,CASSQGTRGHRKTQYF
TRBV7-9,14,NA,NA,TRBJ2-7,TGTGCCAGCACTGAAACTGGTTCAACCTACGAGCAGTACTTC,CASTETGSTYEQYF
TRBV12-3/TRBV12-4,16,NA,once,TRBJ2-3,TGTGCCAGCAGTCAGCGGACCAGAGGGACCACAGATGCGCAGTATTTT,CASSQRTRGTTDAQYF
TRBV12-3/TRBV12-4,13,NA,NA,TRBJ1-1,TGTGCCAGCACCAAACGGGTGAACACTGAAGCTTTCTTT,CASTKRVNTEAFF
TRBV7-2,12,NA,NA,TRBJ2-7,TGTACCAGCAGCTTAGTAGGGGATGAGCAGTACTTC,CTSSLVGDEQYF
TRBV4-1,13,NA,NA,TRBJ1-2,TGCGCCAGCAGCCACCCAGGAGACTATGGCTACACCTTC,CASSHPGDYGYTF
TRBV12-3/TRBV12-4,13,NA,few,TRBJ1-2,TGTGCCAGCAGCACCCGCAGGTCCTATGGCTACACCTTC,CASSTRRSYGYTF
TRBV2,13,NA,NA,TRBJ1-5,TGTGCCAGCAGTGATTCCGGCAATCAGCCCCAGCATTTT,CASSDSGNQPQHF
TRBV7-2,15,NA,once,TRBJ1-5,TGTGCCAGCAGCCTCCTGGGGGTTCCCAATCAGCCCCAGCATTTT,CASSLLGVPNQPQHF
TRBV20-1,17,TRBD2,NA,TRBJ2-1,TGCAGTGCTAGAGAGGGGACTAGCGGACTGACCTACAATGAGCAGTTCTTC,CSAREGTSGLTYNEQFF
TRBV7-9,15,NA,NA,TRBJ1-4,TGTGCCAGCAGCTTAGGGGCAGGGCAAAATGAAAAACTGTTTTTT,CASSLGAGQNEKLFF
TRBV7-2,14,TRBD1,many,TRBJ2-7,TGTGCCAGCAGCCTGGACAGGGGACGGGACGAGCAGTACTTC,CASSLDRGRDEQYF
TRBV7-9,19,TRBD2,NA,TRBJ2-5,TGTGCCAGCAGCCCCGCGGGGACTAGCGGGGGAAGATCACGGGAGACCCAGTACTTC,CASSPAGTSGGRSRETQYF
TRBV5-1,16,NA,few,TRBJ2-5,TGCGCCAGCACCTCAGGAACAGGGTTTAACCAAGAGACCCAGTACTTC,CASTSGTGFNQETQYF
TRBV10-3,15,NA,many,TRBJ1-4,TGTGCCATCAGCGGCGGCGTTGCAACTAATGAAAAACTGTTTTTT,CAISGGVATNEKLFF
TRBV15,13,NA,many,TRBJ2-5,TGTGCCACCAGCAGAGATCTGGTGGTGACCCAGTACTTC,CATSRDLVVTQYF
TRBV19,13,NA,NA,TRBJ2-5,TGTGCCAGTAGTATGGGGGCAGGGAAGACCCAGTACTTC,CASSMGAGKTQYF
TRBV7-2,14,TRBD1,once,TRBJ2-7,TGTGCCAGCAGCCGACAGGGGGCTCAGTACGAGCAGTACTTC,CASSRQGAQYEQYF
TRBV6-6,15,NA,many,TRBJ1-2,TGTGCCAGCAGTTACCCTGGCCAGGGTCTCTATGGCTACACCTTC,CASSYPGQGLYGYTF
TRBV4-3,15,NA,NA,TRBJ2-1,TGCGCCAGCAGCCAAGAGCCCAGCCCCAACAATGAGCAGTTCTTC,CASSQEPSPNNEQFF
TRBV7-9,15,TRBD2,NA,TRBJ2-1,TGTGCCAGCAGCTTGTTGAGACTAGCGAGCAATGAGCAGTTCTTC,CASSLLRLASNEQFF